This T cell receptor beta chain derives from a study of metastatic and nonmetastatic thyroid tumors. As for the study in general: Repertoires were compared across blood and tumor or nodule tissue from malignant and benign thyroid patients.

All patients were untreated before thyroid surgery. General observations from the study: Relative to benign nodules, malignant thyroid tumors were reportedly characterized by significantly elevated TCR beta diversity in blood and tumor.

CDR1 is SGHAT, CDR2 FQNNGV, per germline. This CDR3 region has 14 residues. V lost 0 bases, J lost 0 bases, and 5 bases lay in between. Turning to this clone: The antigen is unknown.

Original methodology: What underpinned the distant-metastasis classifier for papillary thyroid cancer was the set of CDR3 differences across clinicopathological groups. TCRdb reassembled clones from the PCR reads with MiXCR. TCRdb's processing, not the study's, gives the V and J calls here. Here the sample spans 43,000 or so clones, 16% being singletons. Material for sequencing was blood. This clonotype was obtained from a female donor with papillary thyroid cancer or a benign thyroid nodule (not recorded which). Some clones in this sample may be carry-over from other donors' samples. J is TRBJ1-1 and V is TRBV11-2, with D unresolved. The CDR3 protein is CASSLDFMNTEAFF. CDR3 sequence (DNA): TGTGCCAGCAGCTTAGATTTCATGAACACTGAAGCTTTCTTT.